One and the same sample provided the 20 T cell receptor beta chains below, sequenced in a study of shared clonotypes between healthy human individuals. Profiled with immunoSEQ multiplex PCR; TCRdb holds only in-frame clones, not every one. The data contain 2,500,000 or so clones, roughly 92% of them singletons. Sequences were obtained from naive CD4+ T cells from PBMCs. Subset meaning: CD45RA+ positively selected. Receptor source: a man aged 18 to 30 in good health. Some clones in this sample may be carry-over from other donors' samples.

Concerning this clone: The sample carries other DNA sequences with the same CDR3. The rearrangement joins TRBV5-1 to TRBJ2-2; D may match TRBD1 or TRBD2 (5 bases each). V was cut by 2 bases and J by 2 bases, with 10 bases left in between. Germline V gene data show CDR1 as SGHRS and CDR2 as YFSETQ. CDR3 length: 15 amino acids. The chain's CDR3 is CASSLLGPNTGELFF. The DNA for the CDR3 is TGCGCCAGCAGCTTATTGGGACCAAACACCGGGGAGCTGTTTTTT.

The CDR3 region is CASSLVQGLAGGSNEQFF. CDR3 bases: TGTGCCAGCAGCTTAGTTCAGGGACTAGCGGGAGGTAGCAATGAGCAGTTCTTC. This chain links TRBV11-1 with TRBJ2-1; 15 nucleotides agree with TRBD2. Germline V CDR1 and CDR2: SGHAT, FQDESV (reference sequence). The CDR3 loop spans 18 amino acids. Trimming took 1 base from V and 6 from J; bases not matched to a gene: 7. Filled out from reference TRBV11-1 and TRBJ2-1, the complete variable domain reads EAEVAQSPRYKITEKSQAVAFWCDPISGHATLYWYRQILGQGPELLVQFQDESVVDDSQLPKDRFSAERLKGVDSTLKIQPAELGDSAMYLCASSLVQGLAGGSNEQFFGPGTRLTVL.

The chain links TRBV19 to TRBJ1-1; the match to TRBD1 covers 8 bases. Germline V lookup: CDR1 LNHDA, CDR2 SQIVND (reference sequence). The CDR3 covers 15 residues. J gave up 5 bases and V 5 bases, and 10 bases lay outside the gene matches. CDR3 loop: CASSPPRGRGTEAFF. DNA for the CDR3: TGTGCCAGTAGTCCACCCAGGGGGCGCGGAACTGAAGCTTTCTTT.

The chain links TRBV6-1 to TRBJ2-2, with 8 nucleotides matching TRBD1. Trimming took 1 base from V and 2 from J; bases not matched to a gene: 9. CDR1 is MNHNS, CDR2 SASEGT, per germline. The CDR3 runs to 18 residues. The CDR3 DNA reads TGTGCCAGCAGTGAAGATCCGGGACAGGTTAGAAACACCGGGGAGCTGTTTTTT. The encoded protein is CASSEDPGQVRNTGELFF.

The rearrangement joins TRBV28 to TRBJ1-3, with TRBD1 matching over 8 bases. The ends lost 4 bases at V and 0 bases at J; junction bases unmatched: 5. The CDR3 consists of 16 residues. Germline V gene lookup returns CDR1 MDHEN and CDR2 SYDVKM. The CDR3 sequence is CASSSGQGRSGNTIYF. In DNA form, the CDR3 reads TGTGCCAGCAGTTCCGGACAGGGTCGCTCTGGAAACACCATATATTTT.

The CDR3 coding sequence is TGTGCCAGCAGCTTATTCGCTAGCGGGAGCTCCTACAATGAGCAGTTCTTC. Its translation is CASSLFASGSSYNEQFF. The J gene is TRBJ2-1, the V gene TRBV7-3; 10 bases are a match to TRBD2. The CDR3 has 17 residues. CDR1 is SGHTA and CDR2 is FQGTGA in the germline V gene. V was pared by 2 bases and J by 0 bases, with 4 bases of the junction left unmatched.

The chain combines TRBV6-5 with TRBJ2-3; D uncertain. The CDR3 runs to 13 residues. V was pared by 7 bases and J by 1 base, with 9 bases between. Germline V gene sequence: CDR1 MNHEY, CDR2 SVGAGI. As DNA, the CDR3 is TGTGCCAGCATCGACCCGGGCACAGATACGCAGTATTTT. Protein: CASIDPGTDTQYF.

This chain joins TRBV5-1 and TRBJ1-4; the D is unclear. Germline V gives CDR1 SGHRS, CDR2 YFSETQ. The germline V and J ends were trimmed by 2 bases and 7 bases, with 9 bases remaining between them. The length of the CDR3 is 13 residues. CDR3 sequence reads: CASSFGWGEKLFF. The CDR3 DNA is TGCGCCAGCAGCTTCGGCTGGGGTGAAAAACTGTTTTTT.

The CDR3: CAWSRGLAGPYNEQFF. The DNA of the CDR3 is TGTGCCTGGAGTAGGGGACTAGCGGGACCATACAATGAGCAGTTCTTC. The J gene is TRBJ2-1, the V gene TRBV30, with 13 positions matching TRBD2. Trimming removed 2 bases from V and 4 bases from J; junction bases left unmatched: 5. The CDR3 length is 16 residues. CDR1 GTSNPN and CDR2 SVGIG come from the germline V gene (reference sequence).

The CDR3 region has the DNA TGTGCCAGCAGCGGGGGACAGCACTCTGGAAACACCATATATTTT. Its protein is CASSGGQHSGNTIYF. V gene TRBV9 combines with J gene TRBJ1-3; 7 bases are shared with TRBD1. V gave up 3 bases and J gave up 0 bases; unmatched junction bases: 3. The CDR3 has 15 amino acids. CDR1 SGDLS and CDR2 YYNGEE come from the germline V gene. The full variable domain, with the rest looked up from reference TRBV9 and TRBJ1-3, is DSGVTQTPKHLITATGQRVTLRCSPRSGDLSVYWYQQSLDQGLQFLIQYYNGEERAKGNILERFSAQQFPDLHSELNLSSLELGDSALYFCASSGGQHSGNTIYFGEGSWLTVV.

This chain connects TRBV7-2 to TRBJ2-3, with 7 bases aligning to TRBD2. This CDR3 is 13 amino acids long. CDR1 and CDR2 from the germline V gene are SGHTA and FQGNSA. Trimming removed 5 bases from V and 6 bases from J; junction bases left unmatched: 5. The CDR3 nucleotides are TGTGCCAGCAGCAGCGGGAAGGTGGATACGCAGTATTTT. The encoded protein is CASSSGKVDTQYF.

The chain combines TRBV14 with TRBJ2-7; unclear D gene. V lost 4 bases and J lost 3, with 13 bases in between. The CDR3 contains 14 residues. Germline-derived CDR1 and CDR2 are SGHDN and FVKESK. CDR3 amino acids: CASSPHKNRYEQYF. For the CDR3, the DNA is TGTGCCAGCAGCCCCCATAAAAACCGCTACGAGCAGTACTTC.

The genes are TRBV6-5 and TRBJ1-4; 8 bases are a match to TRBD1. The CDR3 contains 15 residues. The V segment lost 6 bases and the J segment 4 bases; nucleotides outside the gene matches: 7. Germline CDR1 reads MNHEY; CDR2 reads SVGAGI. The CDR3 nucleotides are TGTGCCAGCAGGCTGACAGGGGAACGTAATGAAAAACTGTTTTTT. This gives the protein CASRLTGERNEKLFF.

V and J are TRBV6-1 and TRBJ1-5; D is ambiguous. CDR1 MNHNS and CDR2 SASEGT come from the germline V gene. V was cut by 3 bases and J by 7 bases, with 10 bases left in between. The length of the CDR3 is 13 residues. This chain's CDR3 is CASSETLRQPQHF. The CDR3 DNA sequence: TGTGCCAGCAGTGAGACCCTGAGGCAGCCCCAGCATTTT.

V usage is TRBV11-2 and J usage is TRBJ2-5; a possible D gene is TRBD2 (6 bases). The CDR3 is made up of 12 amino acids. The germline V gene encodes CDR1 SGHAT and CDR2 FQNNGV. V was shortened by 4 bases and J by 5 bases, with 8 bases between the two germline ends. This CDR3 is CASSYRGETQYF. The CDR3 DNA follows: TGTGCCAGCAGCTATCGGGGGGAGACCCAGTACTTC.

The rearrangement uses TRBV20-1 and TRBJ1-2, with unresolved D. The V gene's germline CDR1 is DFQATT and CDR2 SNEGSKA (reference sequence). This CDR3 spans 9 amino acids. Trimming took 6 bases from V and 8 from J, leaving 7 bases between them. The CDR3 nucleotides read TGCAGTGCGGACGAGGGCTACACCTTC. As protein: CSADEGYTF.

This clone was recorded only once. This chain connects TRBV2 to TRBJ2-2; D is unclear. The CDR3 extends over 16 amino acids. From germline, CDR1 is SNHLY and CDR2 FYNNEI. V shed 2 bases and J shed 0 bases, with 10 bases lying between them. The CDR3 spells CASSETYKANTGELFF. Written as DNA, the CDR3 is TGTGCCAGCAGTGAAACCTACAAAGCGAACACCGGGGAGCTGTTTTTT.

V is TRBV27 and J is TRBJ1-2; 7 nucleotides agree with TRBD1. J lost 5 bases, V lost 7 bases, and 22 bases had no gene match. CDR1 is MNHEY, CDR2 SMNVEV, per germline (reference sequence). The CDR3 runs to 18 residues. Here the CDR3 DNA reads TGTGCCAGCATGGGGGAAAGAGACAGGGCGAATTTTGGATATGGCTACACCTTC. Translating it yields CASMGERDRANFGYGYTF.

The CDR3 DNA is TGCAGCGTAGTCCCGGGACTAGCGGGAGCCCACAATGAGCAGTTCTTC. As protein: CSVVPGLAGAHNEQFF. The chain joins TRBV29-1 to TRBJ2-1; TRBD2 matches at 14 bases. Trimming at V came to 6 bases and at J to 5 bases, leaving 9 bases not matched to a gene. CDR1 is SQVTM, CDR2 ANQGSEA, per germline. The CDR3 is 16 residues long.

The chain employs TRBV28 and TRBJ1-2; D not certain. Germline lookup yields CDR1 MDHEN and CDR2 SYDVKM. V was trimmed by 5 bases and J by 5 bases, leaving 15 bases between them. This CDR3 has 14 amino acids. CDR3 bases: TGTGCCAGCAGTCCTCTCGGACCTCTATATGGCTACACCTTC. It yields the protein CASSPLGPLYGYTF.